This TCR beta chain is drawn from a study of human thymus T cells. Repertoires were generated with immunoSEQ multiplex PCR, while TCRdb's copy carries only in-frame clones and drops some. The sample carries tens of thousands of clones, just over 95% recorded once. Trimming shortened V by 5 bases and J by 5 bases, and 15 bases separated the two germline ends. This CDR3 has 14 amino acids. Germline loops: CDR1 SQVTM, CDR2 ANQGSEA. Corrective heart surgery yielded the resections from which the thymus tissue came. Among the donors, all were healthy Finnish infants having corrective surgery for congenital heart defects.

The TCR originated in a boy younger than two with a congenital heart defect but otherwise immunologically healthy. This chain links TRBV29-1 with TRBJ2-2; unclear D gene. The sample was thymus tissue. Here the CDR3 DNA reads TGCAGCGTTAGTACGAACTTCGGAACCGGGGAGCTGTTTTTT. It yields the protein CSVSTNFGTGELFF.